This T cell receptor (beta chain) appears in the sequencing data of a study of Graves' ophthalmopathy and Graves' hyperthyroidism. This clonotype was observed a few times. Antigen specificity is unknown. Amplification of the TCR beta CDR3 regions used RNA transcripts (as template). RT-PCR with HTBI primers came first, then second-round multiplex PCR. TCRdb recomputed calls from the multiplex PCR reads with MiXCR, one row per CDR3 protein. The sample lists hundreds of thousands of distinct CDR3 sequences; around 50% were seen once. Study-wide results and limits: Ophthalmopathy progression was predicted with 70.59% sensitivity and around 78% specificity.

This CDR3 spans 15 amino acids. From germline, CDR1 is MNHEY and CDR2 SMNVEV (reference sequence). After removal of 5 bases from V and 4 bases from J, the junction contained 8 bases not matched to a gene. Source material: peripheral blood. The chain has TRBV27 and TRBJ1-1; 9 bases fit TRBD1. The TCR sequence derives from an adult man with Graves' ophthalmopathy. The CDR3 DNA reads as TGTGCCAGCAGTCCCTGGGACAGGGTGGCCACTGAAGCTTTCTTT. It is translated as CASSPWDRVATEAFF.